This T cell receptor (beta chain) emerged from a study of cytomegalovirus exposure and HLA in healthy donors. Study-wide results and limits: The authors listed 164 TCR beta chains as cytomegalovirus-associated.

CDR3 length: 16 residues. V trimming: 7 bases; J trimming: 1 base; junction bases outside the gene matches: 11. The germline gives CDR1 SGDLS, CDR2 YYNGEE. Only one count was recorded for this clone. What it binds is not known. Other nucleotide sequences in the sample specify the same CDR3. PCR involved 60 Vbeta and 13 Jbeta primers. Measured with immunoSEQ multiplex PCR; TCRdb has only the in-frame clones, and not every one. Found here are around 130,000 clones, approximately 80% of them singletons; the top ten hold 2.5% to 3.5%. This sequence joins TRBV9 and TRBJ2-3; TRBD2 agrees at 8 bases. The origin of this receptor is a woman between 18 and 29 years old in good health and CMV-seropositive. Source material: PBMCs. The CDR3 DNA reads TGTGCCAGCGGATCCGGTTTGCGGGGGGGCACAGATACGCAGTATTTT. This translates into CASGSGLRGGTDTQYF.